This T cell receptor (beta chain) was captured in a study of shared clonotypes between healthy human individuals. General observations from the study: Only blood was sampled; tissue repertoires likely differ. A reduction in generation probabilities was seen for non-shared clonotypes relative to those shared by all four donors.

This CDR3 spans 14 amino acids. J gave up 3 bases and V 4 bases, and 4 bases lay outside the gene matches. Germline V lookup: CDR1 MNHEY, CDR2 SMNVEV (reference sequence). Using immunoSEQ multiplex PCR, the repertoire was profiled, and TCRdb retains in-frame clones only, with some absent. The sample yields roughly 700,000 clones, under 80% seen once. Concerning this clone itself: Its antigen is currently unknown.

Sequencing input: memory CD4+ T cells sorted from blood. Subset of the sample: CD45RA-negative fraction. This receptor was identified in a woman in her twenties or thirties in good health. V and J are TRBV27 and TRBJ2-7, with 9 bases lining up with TRBD1. CDR3 protein: CASSSGTGIYEQYF. The CDR3 DNA reads TGTGCCAGCAGTTCCGGGACAGGGATCTACGAGCAGTACTTC.